What follows describes a single T cell receptor beta chain. Its antigen remains unidentified. The input lacks base qualities; no much larger clone sits a single base away. The sample comes from a study of shared clonotypes between healthy human individuals (dated by TCRdb to 2020 to 2021). Concerning the study at large: A few men and a couple of women, aged 18 to 49 years, made up the cohort. The study deeply sequenced blood TCR repertoires of about five healthy adults to estimate repertoire size and the extent of clonotype sharing between individuals. To increase sequencing depth and limit assay-specific biases, TCR repertoire library preparation and sequencing were carried out by different laboratories using diverse techniques. Leukapheresis yielded between about 0.85 and 10 billion PBMCs per donor.

Overall study outcomes, separate from this receptor: Only blood was sampled, and tissue TCR repertoires likely differ from those in blood. Because the study included only a small number of donors, the genetic and exposure-history diversity represented was limited. Pairwise subsampling indicated that sequencing depth was expected to affect the degree of clonotype sharing among donors.

TCR CDR3 regions were amplified from genomic DNA by multiplex PCR using the deep immunoSEQ assay. Extracted genomic DNA from each cell subset was spread evenly across all wells of several immunoSEQ 96-well plates, with each plate serving as a replicate. For unsorted PBMC, around 290 ng of genomic DNA, equivalent to around 30,000 T cell genomes, went into each replicate PCR. Ten immunoSEQ deep assay plates were used to sequence the unsorted PBMC genomic DNA. Purified libraries were quantified with a Qubit 3.0 fluorometer, sized on a Bioanalyzer 2100, and re-quantified with the KAPA Library Quantification kit. Every immunoSEQ 96-well plate was sequenced on a separate single-read 150-cycle Illumina NextSeq 550 flow cell. The paper's processing steps were these. The immunoSEQ output contained only junctional sequences without quality scores, so filtering could not match that applied to full-length reads. To assign V/J genes and CDR3, sequences were annotated against IMGT germline references using PyIR, a Python wrapper for IgBLAST v1.9. Reads were removed for weak V/J assignments (E-value above 1e-6), missing CDR3, stop codons, out-of-frame junctions, or ambiguous translated residues. V3J clonotypes were defined by identical inferred V gene, J gene, and CDR3 amino acid sequence. To compute the percentage overlap between repertoires, the number of shared unique clonotypes was divided by the size of the smaller repertoire. Three approaches were used to assess repertoire richness: RTK rarefaction, the Chao1 estimator, and Recon v2.1 estimates of unobserved clonotypes. Held by TCRdb, this immuneACCESS table contains in-frame sequences only and omits some clones. Under half of the omission traces to an unresolved V gene where checked; the cause of the rest is unknown. The V and J calls and clone size were taken over from that table, and D and trimming were inferred from the DNA. The sample records fewer than 700,000 clones, roughly 72% of which are singletons. About 12% of the sample is held by the ten biggest clonotypes.

The CDR3 runs 16 amino acids, cysteine and phenylalanine included. The sequence is cut down to CDR3 DNA, 48 bases in frame from base 1. Taken from the germline V gene (reference sequence), the CDR1 and CDR2 loops are MNHEY and SMNVEV. The junction shows trimming of 5 bases on V and 0 bases on J, plus 14 bases between the germline ends. Donors were healthy HIV-negative adults with no recently reported acute infections or vaccinations. Every donor was a Caucasian adult residing in Nashville, Tennessee, USA. For unsorted samples, roughly 91 million PBMCs were counted, and genomic DNA was extracted using the QIAamp DNA Blood Mini kit. Blood was obtained by leukapheresis, after which PBMCs were separated by Ficoll-Histopaque density gradient centrifugation and cryopreserved in liquid nitrogen vapor phase.

Sequencing was performed on PBMCs. The receptor was isolated from a woman aged 40-49 years in good health. Some clones in this sample may be carry-over from other donors' samples. The sequence joins TRBV27 to TRBJ2-1; tentative D gene TRBD2, with 5 bases matching. CDR3 loop: CASSTYSGNSYNEQFF. The DNA sequence follows: TGTGCCAGCAGTACCTATTCGGGAAACTCCTACAATGAGCAGTTCTTC.